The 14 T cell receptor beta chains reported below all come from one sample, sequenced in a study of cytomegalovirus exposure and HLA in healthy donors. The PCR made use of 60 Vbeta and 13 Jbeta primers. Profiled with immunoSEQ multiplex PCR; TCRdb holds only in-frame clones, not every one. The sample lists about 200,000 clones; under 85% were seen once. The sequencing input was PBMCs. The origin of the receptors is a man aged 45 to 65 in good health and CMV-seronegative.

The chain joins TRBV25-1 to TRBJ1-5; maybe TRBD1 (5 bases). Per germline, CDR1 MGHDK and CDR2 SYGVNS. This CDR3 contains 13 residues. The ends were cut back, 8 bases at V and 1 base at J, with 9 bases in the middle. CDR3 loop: CASLGGSNQPQHF. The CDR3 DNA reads TGTGCCAGCCTCGGGGGGAGCAATCAGCCCCAGCATTTT.

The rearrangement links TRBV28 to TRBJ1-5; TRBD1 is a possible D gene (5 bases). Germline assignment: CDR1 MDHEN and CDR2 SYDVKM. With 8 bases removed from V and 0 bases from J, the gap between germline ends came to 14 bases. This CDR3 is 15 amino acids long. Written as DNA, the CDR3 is TGTGCCAGCCACGACAGCTGGGGTAGCAATCAGCCCCAGCATTTT. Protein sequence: CASHDSWGSNQPQHF.

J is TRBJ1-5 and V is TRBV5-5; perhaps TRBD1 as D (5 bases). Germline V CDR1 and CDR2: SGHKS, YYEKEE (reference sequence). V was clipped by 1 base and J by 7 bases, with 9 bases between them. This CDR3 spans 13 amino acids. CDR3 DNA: TGTGCCAGCAGCTTGTGGGGGGACCAGCCCCAGCATTTT. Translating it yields CASSLWGDQPQHF.

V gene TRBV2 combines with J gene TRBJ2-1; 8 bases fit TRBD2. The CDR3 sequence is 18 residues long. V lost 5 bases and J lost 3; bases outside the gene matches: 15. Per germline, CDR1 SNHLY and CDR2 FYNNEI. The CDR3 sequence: CASSSAGTASGRYNEQFF. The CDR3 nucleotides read TGTGCCAGCAGTTCGGCAGGAACGGCTAGCGGGCGCTACAATGAGCAGTTCTTC.

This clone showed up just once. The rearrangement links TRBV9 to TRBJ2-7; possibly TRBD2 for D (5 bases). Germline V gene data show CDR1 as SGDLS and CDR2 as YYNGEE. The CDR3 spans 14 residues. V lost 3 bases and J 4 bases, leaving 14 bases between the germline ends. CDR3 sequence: CASSADGDSYEQYF. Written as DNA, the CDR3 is TGTGCCAGCAGCGCGGACGGGGATTCATACGAGCAGTACTTC.

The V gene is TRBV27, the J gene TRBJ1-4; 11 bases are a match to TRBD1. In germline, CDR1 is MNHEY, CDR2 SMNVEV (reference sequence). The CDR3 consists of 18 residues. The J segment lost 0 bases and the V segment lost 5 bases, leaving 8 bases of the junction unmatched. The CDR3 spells CASSIGTGGSATNEKLFF. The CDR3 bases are TGTGCCAGCAGTATCGGGACAGGGGGAAGTGCAACTAATGAAAAACTGTTTTTT.

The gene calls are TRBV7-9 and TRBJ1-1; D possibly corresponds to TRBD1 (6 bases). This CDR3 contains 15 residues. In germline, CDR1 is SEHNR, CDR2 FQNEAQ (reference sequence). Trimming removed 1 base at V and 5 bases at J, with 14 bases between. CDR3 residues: CASSLVGTPRTEAFF. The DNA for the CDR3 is TGTGCCAGCAGCTTAGTTGGGACACCCAGGACTGAAGCTTTCTTT.

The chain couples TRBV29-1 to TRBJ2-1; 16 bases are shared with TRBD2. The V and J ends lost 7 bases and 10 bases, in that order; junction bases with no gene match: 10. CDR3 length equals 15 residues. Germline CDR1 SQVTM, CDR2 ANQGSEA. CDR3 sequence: CSAQGTSGRAGEQFF. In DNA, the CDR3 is TGCAGCGCCCAAGGGACTAGCGGGAGGGCCGGGGAGCAGTTCTTC.

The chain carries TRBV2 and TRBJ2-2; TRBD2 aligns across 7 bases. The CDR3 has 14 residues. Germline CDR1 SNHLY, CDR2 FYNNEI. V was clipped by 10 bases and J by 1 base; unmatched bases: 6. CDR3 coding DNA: TGTGCCACCGCCGGGACTATGAACACCGGGGAGCTGTTTTTT. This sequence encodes CATAGTMNTGELFF.

The CDR3 sequence is CASTLDGSYEQYF. CDR3 bases: TGCGCCAGCACCCTAGATGGAAGCTACGAGCAGTACTTC. The chain links TRBV5-1 to TRBJ2-7; unclear D gene. Trimming removed 6 bases at V and 3 bases at J, with 13 bases between. CDR3 length equals 13 residues. Germline V gives CDR1 SGHRS, CDR2 YFSETQ.

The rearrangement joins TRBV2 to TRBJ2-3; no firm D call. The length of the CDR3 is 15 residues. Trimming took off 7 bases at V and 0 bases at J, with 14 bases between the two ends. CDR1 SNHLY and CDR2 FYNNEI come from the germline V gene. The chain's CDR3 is CASTPDGFSTDTQYF. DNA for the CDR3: TGTGCCAGCACCCCAGACGGGTTTAGCACAGATACGCAGTATTTT.

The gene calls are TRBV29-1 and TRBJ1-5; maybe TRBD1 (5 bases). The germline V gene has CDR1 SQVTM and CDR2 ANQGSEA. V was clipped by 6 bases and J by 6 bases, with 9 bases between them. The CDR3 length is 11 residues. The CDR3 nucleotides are TGCAGCGTCCAGGGTCCTCAGCCCCAGCATTTT. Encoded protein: CSVQGPQPQHF. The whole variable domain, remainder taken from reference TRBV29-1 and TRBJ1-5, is SAVISQKPSRDICQRGTSLTIQCQVDSQVTMMFWYRQQPGQSLTLIATANQGSEATYESGFVIDKFPISRPNLTFSTLTVSNMSPEDSSIYLCSVQGPQPQHFGDGTRLSIL.

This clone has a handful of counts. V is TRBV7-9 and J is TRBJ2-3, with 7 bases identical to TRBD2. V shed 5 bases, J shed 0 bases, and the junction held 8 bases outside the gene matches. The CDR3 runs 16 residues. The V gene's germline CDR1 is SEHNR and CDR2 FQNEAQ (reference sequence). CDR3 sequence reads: CASSNLAVASTDTQYF. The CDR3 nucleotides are TGTGCCAGCAGCAACCTAGCGGTTGCTAGCACAGATACGCAGTATTTT.

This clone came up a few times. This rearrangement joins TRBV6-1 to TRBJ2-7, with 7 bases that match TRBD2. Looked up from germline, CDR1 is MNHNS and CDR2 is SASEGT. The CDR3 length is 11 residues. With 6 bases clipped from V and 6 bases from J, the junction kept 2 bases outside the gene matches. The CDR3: CASRGGSEQYF. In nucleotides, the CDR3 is TGTGCCAGCAGGGGGGGGTCCGAGCAGTACTTC.